The T cell receptor (beta chain) under discussion was sequenced for a study of technical replicates of blood from a few donors. The CDR3 extends over 16 amino acids. The germline CDR1 and CDR2 sequences are SGHVS and FNYEAQ. J was trimmed by 4 bases and V by 1 base; bases with no gene match: 5. This table comes from immunoSEQ multiplex PCR, and its TCRdb copy is limited to in-frame clones, with some not included. The sample has around 69,000 clones; 70% to 90% are singletons. This TCR was recovered from a human donor in good health. Some clones in this sample may be carry-over from other donors' samples. The chain carries TRBV7-6 and TRBJ2-1, with 9 bases aligning to TRBD2. The sample was PBMCs. The CDR3 DNA reads as TGTGCCAGCAGCTTAGAAGCGGGAGGCCCATACAATGAGCAGTTCTTC. Its protein is CASSLEAGGPYNEQFF.